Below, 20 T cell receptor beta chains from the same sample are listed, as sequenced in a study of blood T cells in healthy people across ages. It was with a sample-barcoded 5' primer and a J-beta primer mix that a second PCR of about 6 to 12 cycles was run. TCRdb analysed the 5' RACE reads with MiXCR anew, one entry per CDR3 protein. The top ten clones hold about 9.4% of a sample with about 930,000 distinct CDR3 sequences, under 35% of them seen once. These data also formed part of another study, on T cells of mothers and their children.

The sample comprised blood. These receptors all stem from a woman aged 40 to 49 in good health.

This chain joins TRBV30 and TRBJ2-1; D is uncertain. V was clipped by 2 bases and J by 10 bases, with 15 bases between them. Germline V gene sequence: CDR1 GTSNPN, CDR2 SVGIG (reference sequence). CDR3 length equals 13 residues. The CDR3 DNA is TGTGCCTGGAGTCGGTCACCCATCTACGAGCAGTTCTTC. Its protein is CAWSRSPIYEQFF.

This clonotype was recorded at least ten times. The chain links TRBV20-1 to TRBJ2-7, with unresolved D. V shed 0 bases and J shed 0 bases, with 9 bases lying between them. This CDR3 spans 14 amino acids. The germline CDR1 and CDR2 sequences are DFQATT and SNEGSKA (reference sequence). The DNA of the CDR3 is TGCAGTGCTAGAGATTTGGCCAGCTCCTACGAGCAGTACTTC. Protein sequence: CSARDLASSYEQYF.

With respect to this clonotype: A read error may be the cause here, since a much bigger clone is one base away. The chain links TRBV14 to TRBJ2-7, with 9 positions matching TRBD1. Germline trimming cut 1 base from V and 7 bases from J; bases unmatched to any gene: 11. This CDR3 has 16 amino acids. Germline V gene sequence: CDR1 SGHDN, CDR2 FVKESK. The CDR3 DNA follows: TGTGCCAGCAGCCAAGGCTTGGGACAGGGTCCCACTGAGCAGTACTTC. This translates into CASSQGLGQGPTEQYF.

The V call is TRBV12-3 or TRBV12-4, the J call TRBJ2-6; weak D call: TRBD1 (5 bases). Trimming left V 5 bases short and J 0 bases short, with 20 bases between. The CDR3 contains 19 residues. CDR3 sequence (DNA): TGTGCCAGCAGTCCCCCCCGAGGCAGGGTGAGCTCTGGGGCCAACGTCCTGACTTTC. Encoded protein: CASSPPRGRVSSGANVLTF.

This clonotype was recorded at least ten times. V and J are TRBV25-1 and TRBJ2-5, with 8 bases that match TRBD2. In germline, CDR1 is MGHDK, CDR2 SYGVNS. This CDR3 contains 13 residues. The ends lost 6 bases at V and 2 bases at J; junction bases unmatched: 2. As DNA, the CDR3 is TGTGCCAGCAGGCGGGGGGCGCAAGAGACCCAGTACTTC. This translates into CASRRGAQETQYF.

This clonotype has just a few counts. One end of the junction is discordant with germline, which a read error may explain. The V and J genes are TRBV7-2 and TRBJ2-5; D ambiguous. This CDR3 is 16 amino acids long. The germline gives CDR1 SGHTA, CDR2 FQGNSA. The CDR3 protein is CASSLESARYQETQYF. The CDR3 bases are TGTGCCAGCAGCTTAGAGTCAGCCCGATACCAGGAGACCCAGTACTTC.

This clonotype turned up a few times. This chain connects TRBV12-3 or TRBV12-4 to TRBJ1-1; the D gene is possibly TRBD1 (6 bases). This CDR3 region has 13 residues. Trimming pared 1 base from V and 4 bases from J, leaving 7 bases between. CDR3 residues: CASSLDRATEAFF. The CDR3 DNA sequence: TGTGCCAGCAGTTTAGACAGGGCCACTGAAGCTTTCTTT.

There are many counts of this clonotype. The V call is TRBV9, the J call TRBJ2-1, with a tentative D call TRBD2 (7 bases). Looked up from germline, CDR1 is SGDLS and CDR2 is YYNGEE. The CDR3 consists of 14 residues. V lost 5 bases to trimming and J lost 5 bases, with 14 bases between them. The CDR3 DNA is TGTGCCAGCAGTGTGGGGGGGGCCGACAATGAGCAGTTCTTC. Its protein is CASSVGGADNEQFF.

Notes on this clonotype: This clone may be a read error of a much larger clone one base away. The CDR3 bases are TGCGCCAGCAGCTCCCGACAGCACTATGGCTACGCCTTC. It translates to CASSSRQHYGYAF. The chain is built from TRBV5-1 and TRBJ1-2, with a possible D match to TRBD1 (5 bases). Germline CDR1 reads SGHRS; CDR2 reads YFSETQ. The CDR3 is made up of 13 amino acids. The full variable domain, with the rest looked up from reference TRBV5-1 and TRBJ1-2, is KAGVTQTPRYLIKTRGQQVTLSCSPISGHRSVSWYQQTPGQGLQFLFEYFSETQRNKGNFPGRFSGRQFSNSRSEMNVSTLELGDSALYLCASSSRQHYGYAFGSGTRLTVV.

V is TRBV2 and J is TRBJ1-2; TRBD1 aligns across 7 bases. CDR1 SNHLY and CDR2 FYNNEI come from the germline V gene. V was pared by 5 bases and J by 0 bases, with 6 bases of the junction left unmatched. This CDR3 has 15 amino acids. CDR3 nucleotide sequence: TGTGCCAGCAGTCCCAACAGGGGACCTAACTATGGCTACACCTTC. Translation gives CASSPNRGPNYGYTF.

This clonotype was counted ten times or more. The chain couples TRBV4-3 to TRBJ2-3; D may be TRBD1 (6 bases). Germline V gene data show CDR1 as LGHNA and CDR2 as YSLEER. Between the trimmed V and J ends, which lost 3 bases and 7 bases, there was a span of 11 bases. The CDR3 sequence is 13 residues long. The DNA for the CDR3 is TGCGCCAGCAGCCAGGCCGGACAGAATACGCAGTATTTT. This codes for CASSQAGQNTQYF.

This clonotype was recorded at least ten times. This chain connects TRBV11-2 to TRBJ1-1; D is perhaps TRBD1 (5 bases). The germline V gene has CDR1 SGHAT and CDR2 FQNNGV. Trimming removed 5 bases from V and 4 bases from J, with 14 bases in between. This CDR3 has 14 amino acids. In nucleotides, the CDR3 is TGTGCCAGCAGCCCAAAGTGGGACGGCACTGAAGCTTTCTTT. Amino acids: CASSPKWDGTEAFF.

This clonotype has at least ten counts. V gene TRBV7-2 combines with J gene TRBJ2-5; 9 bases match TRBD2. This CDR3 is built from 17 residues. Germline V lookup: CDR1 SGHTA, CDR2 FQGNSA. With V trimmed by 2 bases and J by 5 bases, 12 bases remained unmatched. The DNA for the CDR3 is TGTGCCAGCAGCTTAACTAGCGGGCGTTTAAGGAAGGAGACCCAGTACTTC. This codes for CASSLTSGRLRKETQYF.

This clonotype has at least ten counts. The CDR3 protein is CATSDPPEGTDTQYF. DNA for the CDR3: TGTGCCACCAGTGATCCGCCGGAGGGTACAGATACGCAGTATTTT. The chain joins TRBV24-1 to TRBJ2-3, with a weak D call TRBD2 (6 bases). The V and J ends lost 3 bases and 3 bases respectively, with 12 bases between them. Germline lookup yields CDR1 KGHDR and CDR2 SFDVKD. CDR3 length: 15 amino acids.

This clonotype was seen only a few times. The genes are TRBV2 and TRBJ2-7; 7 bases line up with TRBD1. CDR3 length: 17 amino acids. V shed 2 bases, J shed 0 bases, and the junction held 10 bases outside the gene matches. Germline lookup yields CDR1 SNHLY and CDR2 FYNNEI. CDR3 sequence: CASSEYSSGTDSYEQYF. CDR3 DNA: TGTGCCAGCAGTGAATATTCATCCGGGACAGACTCCTACGAGCAGTACTTC.

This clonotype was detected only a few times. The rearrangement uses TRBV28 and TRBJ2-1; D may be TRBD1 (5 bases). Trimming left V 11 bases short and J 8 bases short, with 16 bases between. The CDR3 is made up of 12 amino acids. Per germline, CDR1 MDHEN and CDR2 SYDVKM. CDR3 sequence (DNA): TGTGCCGGCAAAGCAGGGTGGGATGAGCAGTTCTTC. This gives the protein CAGKAGWDEQFF.

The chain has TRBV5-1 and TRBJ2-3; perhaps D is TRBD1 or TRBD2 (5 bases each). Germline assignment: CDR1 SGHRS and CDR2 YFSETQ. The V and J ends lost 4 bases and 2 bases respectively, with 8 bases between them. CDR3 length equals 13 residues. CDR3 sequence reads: CASSRGFTDTQYF. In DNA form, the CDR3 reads TGCGCCAGCAGCCGGGGCTTCACAGATACGCAGTATTTT.

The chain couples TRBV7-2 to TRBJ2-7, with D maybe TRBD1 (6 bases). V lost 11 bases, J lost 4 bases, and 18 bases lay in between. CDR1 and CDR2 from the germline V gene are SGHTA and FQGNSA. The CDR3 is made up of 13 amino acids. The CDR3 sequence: CAVWGKGQYEQYF. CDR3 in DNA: TGTGCCGTCTGGGGGAAGGGACAATACGAGCAGTACTTC.

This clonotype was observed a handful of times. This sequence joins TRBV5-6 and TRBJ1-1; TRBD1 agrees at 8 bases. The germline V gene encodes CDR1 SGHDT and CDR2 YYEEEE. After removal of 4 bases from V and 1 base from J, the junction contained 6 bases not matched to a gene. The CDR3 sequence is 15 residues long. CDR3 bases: TGTGCCAGCAGCCGCGGGACAGGCTGGAACACTGAAGCTTTCTTT. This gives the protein CASSRGTGWNTEAFF.

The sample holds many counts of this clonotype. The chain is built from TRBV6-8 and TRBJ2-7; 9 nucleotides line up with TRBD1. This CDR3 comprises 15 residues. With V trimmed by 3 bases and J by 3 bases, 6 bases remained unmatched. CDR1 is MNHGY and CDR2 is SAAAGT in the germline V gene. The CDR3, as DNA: TGTGCCAGCAGTTATGTACAGGGGGCAGGCTACGAGCAGTACTTC. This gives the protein CASSYVQGAGYEQYF.